A single sample is the source of the 18 T cell receptor beta chains below, sequenced in a study of patients and donors after allogeneic stem cell transplantation. TCRdb independently ran MiXCR on the RT-PCR reads; one entry per CDR3 protein. The table lists some 230,000 distinct CDR3 sequences, over 12% of them singletons. Sequenced material: blood, either unsorted or a sorted T cell fraction (not recorded which). Receptors originate from a human donor who was either an allogeneic HSCT recipient or a stem cell or donor lymphocyte infusion donor (not recorded which). It is not recorded whose cells these are; they may come from a transplant donor.

V is TRBV20-1 and J is TRBJ1-6; D uncertain. V shed 3 bases and J shed 11 bases, with 11 bases lying between them. From germline, CDR1 is DFQATT and CDR2 SNEGSKA (reference sequence). This CDR3 has 12 amino acids. The CDR3 DNA reads as TGCAGTGCTAGCCGAGGGATTCCACCCCTCCACTTT. It is translated as CSASRGIPPLHF.

This clonotype was recorded many times. The CDR3 loop reads CASSSVGGPGTIQYF. The DNA of the CDR3 is TGTGCCAGCAGCTCGGTGGGAGGGCCAGGAACCATTCAGTACTTC. This sequence joins TRBV5-6 and TRBJ2-4; TRBD2 aligns across 7 bases. Germline V gene data show CDR1 as SGHDT and CDR2 as YYEEEE. The CDR3 is 15 amino acids. V was pared by 3 bases and J by 9 bases, with 12 bases of the junction left unmatched.

This clonotype came up a few times. This rearrangement joins TRBV6-6 to TRBJ2-3, with D unclear. This CDR3 is built from 12 residues. V lost 3 bases and J lost 2, with 3 bases in between. Per germline, CDR1 MNHNY and CDR2 SVGAGI (reference sequence). CDR3 region: CASSYPTDTQYF. The CDR3 DNA reads as TGTGCCAGCAGTTATCCCACAGATACGCAGTATTTT.

This chain uses TRBV5-5 with TRBJ1-2, with a possible D match to TRBD1 (6 bases). Germline CDR1 SGHKS, CDR2 YYEKEE (reference sequence). V was cut by 4 bases and J by 4 bases, with 11 bases left in between. The CDR3 is 13 amino acids. In DNA, the CDR3 is TGTGCCAGCAGCCTTGACAGGCCCTATGGCTACACCTTC. Translation gives CASSLDRPYGYTF.

This clonotype was seen ten or more times. The J gene is TRBJ1-2, the V gene TRBV6-1; D is unresolved. Germline V lookup: CDR1 MNHNS, CDR2 SASEGT. The CDR3 loop spans 14 amino acids. With 10 bases removed from V and 2 bases from J, the gap between germline ends came to 17 bases. The CDR3 here is CAIRTATSNYGYTF. The CDR3 region has the DNA TGTGCCATCAGGACGGCGACTTCCAACTATGGCTACACCTTC.

This clonotype was picked up many times. This chain uses TRBV20-1 with TRBJ1-2; TRBD1 matches 8 bases. This CDR3 has 13 residues. Per the germline V gene, CDR1 is DFQATT and CDR2 is SNEGSKA (reference sequence). V lost 6 bases to trimming and J lost 4 bases; unmatched junction nucleotides: 7. CDR3 nucleotides: TGCAGTGCCCCCGACAGGGGAAGCTATGGCTACACCTTC. It encodes CSAPDRGSYGYTF.

This clonotype was detected only a few times. In DNA form, the CDR3 reads TGTGCCAGCAGCCCCAGGGTCGAGCTAGCGGGGGGACAAGAGACCCAGTACTTC. Its protein is CASSPRVELAGGQETQYF. The V gene is TRBV3-1, the J gene TRBJ2-5; the match to TRBD2 covers 11 bases. The CDR3 extends over 18 amino acids. Germline lookup yields CDR1 LGHDT and CDR2 YNNKEL (reference sequence). V was pared by 4 bases and J by 2 bases, with 12 bases of the junction left unmatched.

The chain carries TRBV20-1 and TRBJ2-7; 9 bases map to TRBD1. The CDR3 has 13 residues. The J segment lost 4 bases and the V segment lost 3 bases, leaving 4 bases of the junction unmatched. Germline CDR1 is DFQATT and CDR2 is SNEGSKA (reference sequence). The chain's CDR3 is CSARGDRVYEQYF. CDR3 DNA sequence: TGCAGTGCTAGGGGGGACAGGGTATACGAGCAGTACTTC.

The genes are TRBV27 and TRBJ2-5; possibly TRBD2 for D (5 bases). CDR1 and CDR2 from the germline V gene are MNHEY and SMNVEV (reference sequence). Between the trimmed V and J ends, which lost 8 bases and 6 bases, there was a span of 22 bases. The CDR3 is made up of 15 amino acids. CDR3 in amino acids: CASRPEGAYGKTQYF. The CDR3 DNA reads as TGTGCCAGCCGCCCCGAGGGAGCTTACGGAAAGACCCAGTACTTC.

Many counts were recorded for this clonotype. The chain combines TRBV20-1 with TRBJ1-1, with D uncertain. Germline loops: CDR1 DFQATT, CDR2 SNEGSKA (reference sequence). The CDR3 contains 14 residues. V was shortened by 3 bases and J by 5 bases, with 16 bases between the two germline ends. The CDR3 here is CSARAPGGWTEAFF. The DNA for the CDR3 is TGCAGTGCTAGGGCACCAGGAGGATGGACTGAAGCTTTCTTT.

The chain recombines TRBV27 with TRBJ2-3; the D gene is possibly TRBD2 (6 bases). In germline, CDR1 is MNHEY, CDR2 SMNVEV (reference sequence). The V end was cut by 5 bases, the J end by 5 bases, with 20 bases between. The CDR3 extends over 16 amino acids. The CDR3 DNA sequence: TGTGCCAGCAGTGCCAGGGCCCGATCAGCGGGAGATACGCAGTATTTT. Translated, it gives CASSARARSAGDTQYF.

This clonotype was observed a few times. This chain links TRBV2 with TRBJ1-2, with D hard to call. The germline V gene has CDR1 SNHLY and CDR2 FYNNEI. V was cut by 6 bases and J by 2 bases, with 10 bases left in between. This CDR3 comprises 13 residues. The CDR3 DNA sequence: TGTGCCAGCAGGCTAGGGCCCAACTATGGCTACACCTTC. Amino acids: CASRLGPNYGYTF.

At least ten counts were recorded for this clonotype. The chain has TRBV7-2 and TRBJ1-1, with no clear D. This CDR3 has 13 residues. Germline assignment: CDR1 SGHTA and CDR2 FQGNSA. V was pared by 0 bases and J by 4 bases, with 6 bases between. The CDR3 spells CASSLAQCTEAFF. The CDR3 region has the DNA TGTGCCAGCAGCTTAGCCCAATGCACTGAAGCTTTCTTT.

This clonotype was detected a few times. The V call is TRBV18, the J call TRBJ2-1; TRBD1 agrees at 7 bases. Germline V gene lookup returns CDR1 KGHSH and CDR2 LQKENI. The CDR3 totals 14 residues. J was trimmed by 5 bases and V by 6 bases; bases with no gene match: 7. The CDR3 reads CASSRPQGHNEQFF. The CDR3 DNA reads as TGTGCCAGCTCGCGTCCACAGGGGCACAATGAGCAGTTCTTC.

This clonotype has at least ten counts. The chain has TRBV6-1 and TRBJ2-3; 11 bases fit TRBD2. V lost 5 bases and J lost 3; bases outside the gene matches: 7. Germline CDR1 MNHNS, CDR2 SASEGT. CDR3 length equals 16 residues. The CDR3 protein is CASSKASGRSTDTQYF. For the CDR3, the DNA is TGTGCCAGCAGTAAGGCTAGCGGGAGGTCGACAGATACGCAGTATTTT.

This clonotype was counted only a few times. This chain joins TRBV5-1 and TRBJ1-2; no clear D gene. The V and J ends lost 5 bases and 8 bases respectively, with 16 bases between them. Per the germline V gene, CDR1 is SGHRS and CDR2 is YFSETQ. The CDR3 covers 13 residues. The CDR3 region has the DNA TGCGCCAGCAGAGTCAAGGGCGGCGGGGGCTACACCTTC. Translating it yields CASRVKGGGGYTF.

CDR3 bases: TGTGCCAGCAGCTTTCGGAGGGAGGGAGCTTTCTTT. This sequence encodes CASSFRREGAFF. V is TRBV7-3 and J is TRBJ1-1; D uncertain. CDR3 length equals 12 residues. Per the germline V gene, CDR1 is SGHTA and CDR2 is FQGTGA. V lost 3 bases, J lost 10 bases, and 12 bases lay in between.

This clonotype has a handful of counts. V and J are TRBV14 and TRBJ1-2; possible D gene TRBD1, 6 bases. Trimming shortened V by 1 base and J by 8 bases, and 11 bases separated the two germline ends. The V gene's germline CDR1 is SGHDN and CDR2 FVKESK. The CDR3 loop spans 13 amino acids. This chain's CDR3 is CASSQVQGWGYTF. CDR3 coding DNA: TGTGCCAGCAGCCAAGTCCAGGGGTGGGGCTACACCTTC. The variable domain in full, completed from reference TRBV14 and TRBJ1-2, reads EAGVTQFPSHSVIEKGQTVTLRCDPISGHDNLYWYRRVMGKEIKFLLHFVKESKQDESGMPNNRFLAERTGGTYSTLKVQPAELEDSGVYFCASSQVQGWGYTFGSGTRLTVV.